This T cell receptor beta chain was sequenced for a study of T cell repertoires in cytomegalovirus infection. Only a few counts were recorded for this clonotype. The V end was cut by 5 bases, the J end by 6 bases, with 15 bases between. The CDR3 runs to 14 residues. Germline V gene sequence: CDR1 SGHTA, CDR2 FQGNSA. TCRdb called the reads again in MiXCR, with one record for every CDR3 protein. The table has 630,000 or so distinct CDR3 sequences, more than 20% seen once. The clonotype comes from a human donor in good health (CMV status not recorded). Some clones in this sample may be carry-over from other donors' samples. Sequenced sample: CD8+ T cells from PBMCs. V gene TRBV7-2 combines with J gene TRBJ2-3; D is possibly TRBD2 (7 bases). The CDR3 loop reads CASSPGGRPDTQYF. The CDR3 DNA is TGTGCCAGCAGCCCGGGGGGCCGCCCTGATACGCAGTATTTT.